Ten or more counts support the clone carrying this T cell receptor beta chain. What it recognizes is unknown. There are 15 residues in the CDR3. CDR1 is ENHRY, CDR2 SYGVKD, per germline. The V segment lost 6 bases and the J segment 4 bases; nucleotides outside the gene matches: 6. This sample is part of a study of response to subunit inactivated influenza vaccine. Study-wide findings and caveats: Only a handful of new T cells, the authors suggested, are recruited with each seasonal influenza vaccination.

TCRdb re-called the RT-PCR reads through MiXCR, storing one row per CDR3 protein. This sample has 650,000 to 700,000 distinct CDR3 sequences, with around 16% found just once. The receptor's source is a man aged 50 to 60 who received an inactivated influenza vaccine. The genes are TRBV10-3 and TRBJ2-2; 9 bases are shared with TRBD2. The sequencing used PBMCs from blood, collected 12 days after vaccination. CDR3 protein: CAIRDSGRGTGELFF. The CDR3 DNA sequence: TGTGCCATCAGGGATAGCGGGAGAGGCACCGGGGAGCTGTTTTTT.